The present T cell receptor beta chain was sequenced within a study of cytomegalovirus exposure and HLA in healthy donors. Worth noting for this clone: Its antigen remains unidentified.

Primers included in the PCR were 60 Vbeta and 13 Jbeta primers. Sequencing was performed with immunoSEQ multiplex PCR; in TCRdb, only in-frame clones are kept and a portion is missing. Among some 200,000 clones, about 80% were seen once, and the ten largest hold around 2%. This CDR3 region has 14 residues. Germline loops: CDR1 SGHDT, CDR2 YYEEEE. Trimming took 2 bases from V and 3 from J, leaving 9 bases between them. General study points: In a later analysis, TCR beta V- and J-gene trimming was associated with a missense DCLRE1C variant. In vitro work confirmed that a few CMV-associated chains recognize CMV antigens.

The sequence was collected from a man younger than 30 in good health and CMV-seronegative. Material: PBMCs. This rearrangement joins TRBV5-6 to TRBJ2-1; D possibly corresponds to TRBD2 (5 bases). CDR3 coding DNA: TGTGCCAGCAGCTTAGTTACTAGCTACAATGAGCAGTTCTTC. Protein product: CASSLVTSYNEQFF.